This T cell receptor beta chain came from a study of blood T cell repertoires in COVID-19. For the study at large: Material from acute and convalescent COVID-19 was sourced from the United States, Italy and Spain. PBMCs, B-cell-depleted T cells, or T cells provided the cDNA or gDNA that made up the material.

Under the authors' procedure: Amplification from reference gene primers served as the basis for estimated nucleated cell counts. Produced via immunoSEQ multiplex PCR; TCRdb's table is partial and in-frame only. That table furnishes V, J and clone size, whereas the DNA furnished D and trimming. Here the sample spans around 220,000 clones, roughly nine tenths being singletons. The specimen sequenced was peripheral blood. This receptor was taken from a woman aged 50 to 60 with acute or convalescent COVID-19.

The CDR3 DNA sequence: TGTGCCAGCAGCCCAGCCCATTTAGGGGGCGGTACGCAGTATTTT. Protein: CASSPAHLGGGTQYF. The V gene is TRBV7-3, the J gene TRBJ2-3; 7 nucleotides match TRBD1. V trimming: 5 bases; J trimming: 8 bases; junction bases outside the gene matches: 13. This CDR3 is built from 15 residues. Per the germline V gene, CDR1 is SGHTA and CDR2 is FQGTGA.